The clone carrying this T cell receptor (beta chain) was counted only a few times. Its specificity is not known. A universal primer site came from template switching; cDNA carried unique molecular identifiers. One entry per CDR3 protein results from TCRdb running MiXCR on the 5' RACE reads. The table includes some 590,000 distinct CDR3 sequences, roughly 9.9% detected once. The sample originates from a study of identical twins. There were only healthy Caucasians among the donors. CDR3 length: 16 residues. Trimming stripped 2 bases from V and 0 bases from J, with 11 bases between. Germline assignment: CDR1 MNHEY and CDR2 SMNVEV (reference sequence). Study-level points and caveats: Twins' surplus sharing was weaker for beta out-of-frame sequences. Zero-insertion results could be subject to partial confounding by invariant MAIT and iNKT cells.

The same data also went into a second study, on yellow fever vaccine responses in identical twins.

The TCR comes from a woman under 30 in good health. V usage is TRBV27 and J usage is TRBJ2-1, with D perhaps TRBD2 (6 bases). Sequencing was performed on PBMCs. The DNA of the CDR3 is TGTGCCAGCAGTTTAGGAGGGAAGAGCTCCTACAATGAGCAGTTCTTC. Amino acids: CASSLGGKSSYNEQFF.